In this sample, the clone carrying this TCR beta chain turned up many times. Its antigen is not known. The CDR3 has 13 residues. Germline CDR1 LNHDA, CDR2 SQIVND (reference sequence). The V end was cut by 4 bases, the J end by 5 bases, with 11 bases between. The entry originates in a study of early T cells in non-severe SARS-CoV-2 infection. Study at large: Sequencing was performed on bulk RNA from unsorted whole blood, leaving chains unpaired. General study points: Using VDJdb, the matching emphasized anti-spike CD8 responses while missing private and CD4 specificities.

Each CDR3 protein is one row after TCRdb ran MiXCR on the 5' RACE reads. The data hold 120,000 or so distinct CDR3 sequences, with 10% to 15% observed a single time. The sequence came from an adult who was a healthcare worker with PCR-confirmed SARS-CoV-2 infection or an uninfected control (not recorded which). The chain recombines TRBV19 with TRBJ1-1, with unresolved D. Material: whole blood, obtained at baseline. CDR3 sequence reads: CASSTLGGTEAFF. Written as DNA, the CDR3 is TGTGCCAGTAGTACTCTAGGAGGGACTGAAGCTTTCTTT. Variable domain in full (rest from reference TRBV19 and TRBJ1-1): DGGITQSPKYLFRKEGQNVTLSCEQNLNHDAMYWYRQDPGQGLRLIYYSQIVNDFQKGDIAEGYSVSREKKESFPLTVTSAQKNPTAFYLCASSTLGGTEAFFGQGTRLTVV.